The 30 T cell receptor beta chains below all came from one sample that was sequenced in a study of human T cells and chemical hapten exposure. Time point meaning: patch test 2, 6 weeks after DPC sensitization. Sample treatment: therapeutic diphenylcyclopropenone sensitization with weekly scalp DPC. Using its own MiXCR run on the RACE reads, TCRdb lists one record per CDR3 protein. The sample contains over 130,000 distinct CDR3 sequences, 12% of which appear only once. Here the sequenced sample was whole blood, taken in connection with sensitization to the hapten diphenylcyclopropenone (DPC). These TCRs come from a woman aged 45-59 years with alopecia areata. Some clones in this sample may be carry-over from other donors' samples.

This clonotype was seen repeatedly, ten times or more. The chain combines TRBV7-3 with TRBJ2-7; D is unclear. With 5 bases removed from V and 2 bases from J, the gap between germline ends came to 13 bases. Germline CDR1 reads SGHTA; CDR2 reads FQGTGA. CDR3 size: 14 residues. The CDR3 reads CASSAYTVPYEQYF. In DNA, the CDR3 is TGTGCCAGCAGCGCCTATACAGTACCCTACGAGCAGTACTTC.

The chain joins TRBV20-1 to TRBJ1-4; the D is unclear. The CDR3 is made up of 15 amino acids. Trimming pared 3 bases from V and 3 bases from J, leaving 14 bases between. CDR1 is DFQATT, CDR2 SNEGSKA, per germline (reference sequence). The CDR3 sequence: CSASRGAGSNEKLFF. The CDR3 DNA follows: TGCAGTGCTAGTCGAGGAGCAGGCTCTAATGAAAAACTGTTTTTT.

This clonotype has only a few counts. This chain uses TRBV28 with TRBJ1-5, with D maybe TRBD1 (5 bases). Germline lookup yields CDR1 MDHEN and CDR2 SYDVKM. The CDR3 loop spans 14 amino acids. V was clipped by 5 bases and J by 3 bases, with 11 bases between them. The CDR3, as DNA: TGTGCCAGCAGTCAGTCAGGGTTCAATCAGCCCCAGCATTTT. As protein: CASSQSGFNQPQHF.

This clonotype has only a few counts. The V call is TRBV29-1, the J call TRBJ1-2, with 7 bases identical to TRBD1. Germline lookup yields CDR1 SQVTM and CDR2 ANQGSEA. There are 11 residues in the CDR3. Losses at the gene ends were 6 bases for V and 6 bases for J; bases not matched to a gene: 4. The CDR3 region has the DNA TGCAGCGTGACAGGGCCGGATGGCTACACCTTC. Its translation: CSVTGPDGYTF.

In its sample, this clonotype was seen many times. The V and J genes are TRBV23-1 and TRBJ2-7, with D tentatively TRBD2 (5 bases). TRBV23-1 is recorded as an ORF, its role being uncertain. Trimming took 4 bases from V and 7 from J, leaving 8 bases between them. The CDR3 consists of 11 residues. CDR3 sequence (DNA): TGCGCCAGCAGTCTGCGGGTTGAGCAGTACTTC. It is translated as CASSLRVEQYF.

This clonotype was found a few times. This sequence joins TRBV7-2 and TRBJ2-3; D possibly corresponds to TRBD1 (6 bases). The CDR3 has 15 amino acids. Germline CDR1 is SGHTA and CDR2 is FQGNSA. The germline V and J ends were trimmed by 5 bases and 5 bases, with 17 bases remaining between them. CDR3 protein: CASSPMGALGDTQYF. CDR3 nucleotides: TGTGCCAGCAGCCCCATGGGGGCGTTAGGAGATACGCAGTATTTT. Supplemented by reference TRBV7-2 and TRBJ2-3, the full variable domain reads GAGVSQSPSNKVTEKGKDVELRCDPISGHTALYWYRQSLGQGLEFLIYFQGNSAPDKSGLPSDRFSAERTGGSVSTLTIQRTQQEDSAVYLCASSPMGALGDTQYFGPGTRLTVL.

This chain joins TRBV20-1 and TRBJ2-1; the D gene is possibly TRBD2 (6 bases). V gave up 2 bases and J gave up 4 bases, with 12 bases separating them. Germline CDR1 reads DFQATT; CDR2 reads SNEGSKA (reference sequence). The CDR3 spans 14 residues. In DNA, the CDR3 is TGCAGTGCTAGAAATAAGGAGGGTTACAATGAGCAGTTCTTC. Amino acid sequence: CSARNKEGYNEQFF.

A few counts support this clonotype. V usage is TRBV7-9 and J usage is TRBJ2-7; D is undetermined. Trimming cost V 3 bases and J 5 bases, with 8 bases left between them. Germline CDR1 is SEHNR and CDR2 is FQNEAQ (reference sequence). The CDR3 length is 12 residues. CDR3 sequence reads: CASSLSRHEQYF. For the CDR3, the DNA is TGTGCCAGCAGCTTGTCGCGGCACGAGCAGTACTTC.

V is TRBV29-1 and J is TRBJ2-7, with no clear D. CDR3 size: 11 residues. CDR1 SQVTM and CDR2 ANQGSEA come from the germline V gene. Between the trimmed V and J ends, which lost 8 bases and 5 bases, there was a span of 13 bases. For the CDR3, the DNA is TGCAGCCCGATTTTAGAGAACGAGCAGTACTTC. It codes for CSPILENEQYF.

This chain uses TRBV7-9 with TRBJ2-3; 7 bases map to TRBD1. The V segment lost 5 bases and the J segment 3 bases; nucleotides outside the gene matches: 5. The CDR3 has 14 residues. The germline V gene has CDR1 SEHNR and CDR2 FQNEAQ (reference sequence). DNA for the CDR3: TGTGCCAGCAGCCCTACGACAGGGACAGATACGCAGTATTTT. It specifies CASSPTTGTDTQYF.

Ten or more counts support this clonotype. The rearrangement uses TRBV12-3 or TRBV12-4 and TRBJ2-1; D may correspond to TRBD1 or TRBD2 (6 bases each). CDR3 size: 15 residues. V lost 7 bases and J lost 5, with 18 bases in between. The CDR3 reads CASTPGASGDNEQFF. Here the CDR3 DNA reads TGTGCCAGCACCCCGGGGGCCTCGGGTGACAATGAGCAGTTCTTC.

The chain links TRBV3-1 to TRBJ2-3; D ambiguous. Germline assignment: CDR1 LGHDT and CDR2 YNNKEL (reference sequence). The CDR3 covers 15 residues. Trimming left V 2 bases short and J 2 bases short, with 11 bases between. This chain's CDR3 is CASSQLLRFTDTQYF. The DNA for the CDR3 is TGTGCCAGCAGCCAATTGTTGCGGTTCACAGATACGCAGTATTTT.

This clonotype was picked up a small number of times. The chain links TRBV5-4 to TRBJ2-5, with unresolved D. The CDR3 contains 13 residues. V was shortened by 0 bases and J by 7 bases, with 10 bases between the two germline ends. Germline V lookup: CDR1 SGHNT, CDR2 YYREEE (reference sequence). This chain's CDR3 is CASSLGPTGTQYF. CDR3 nucleotides: TGTGCCAGCAGCTTGGGCCCTACGGGGACCCAGTACTTC. The full variable domain, rest sourced from reference TRBV5-4 and TRBJ2-5, is ETGVTQSPTHLIKTRGQQVTLRCSSQSGHNTVSWYQQALGQGPQFIFQYYREEENGRGNFPPRFSGLQFPNYSSELNVNALELDDSALYLCASSLGPTGTQYFGPGTRLLVL.

This clonotype was recorded at least ten times. The chain links TRBV5-4 to TRBJ2-3; 10 bases line up with TRBD2. The CDR3 spans 16 residues. The junction had 10 bases not matched to a gene; V was cut back by 4 bases and J by 5 bases. Germline V lookup: CDR1 SGHNT, CDR2 YYREEE (reference sequence). CDR3 protein: CASSRIWTSGRDTQYF. The CDR3, as DNA: TGTGCCAGCAGCCGGATTTGGACTAGCGGAAGAGATACGCAGTATTTT. The full variable domain, in which reference TRBV5-4 and TRBJ2-3 provide the parts outside the CDR3, is ETGVTQSPTHLIKTRGQQVTLRCSSQSGHNTVSWYQQALGQGPQFIFQYYREEENGRGNFPPRFSGLQFPNYSSELNVNALELDDSALYLCASSRIWTSGRDTQYFGPGTRLTVL.

This clonotype was counted a few times. The chain joins TRBV7-2 to TRBJ1-6, with 10 bases lining up with TRBD1. Per the germline V gene, CDR1 is SGHTA and CDR2 is FQGNSA. The V and J ends lost 4 bases and 8 bases, in that order; junction bases with no gene match: 5. The CDR3 covers 15 residues. CDR3 DNA sequence: TGTGCCAGCAGCTGGGCCGGGACAGGGGATTCACCCCTCCACTTT. This gives the protein CASSWAGTGDSPLHF.

This chain uses TRBV27 with TRBJ2-1, with 12 bases matching TRBD2. The V gene's germline CDR1 is MNHEY and CDR2 SMNVEV (reference sequence). This CDR3 is 14 amino acids long. Trimming took 10 bases from V and 10 from J; bases not matched to a gene: 11. The DNA of the CDR3 is TGTGCCACCCAGACTAGCGGGAGAGGCGTGGAGCAGTTCTTC. It specifies CATQTSGRGVEQFF.

This chain uses TRBV7-2 with TRBJ1-5; weak D call: TRBD1 (5 bases). Germline CDR1 and CDR2: SGHTA and FQGNSA. CDR3 length: 13 residues. Deletions cut 5 bases from V and 5 bases from J, with 10 bases between. This CDR3 is CASSPDTYQPQHF. CDR3 nucleotide sequence: TGTGCCAGCAGCCCGGACACTTATCAGCCCCAGCATTTT.

The chain joins TRBV5-1 to TRBJ2-6; no clear D. Trimming stripped 3 bases from V and 2 bases from J, with 6 bases between. CDR1 and CDR2 from the germline V gene are SGHRS and YFSETQ. This CDR3 has 14 amino acids. The CDR3 nucleotides are TGCGCCAGCAGCTCGCGCGCTGGGGCCAACGTCCTGACTTTC. It is translated as CASSSRAGANVLTF.

This chain connects TRBV4-2 to TRBJ2-7, with a weak D call TRBD1 (6 bases). Trimming removed 1 base from V and 0 bases from J, with 10 bases in between. This CDR3 is 15 amino acids long. CDR1 is LGHNA and CDR2 is YNFKEQ in the germline V gene. For the CDR3, the DNA is TGTGCCAGCAGCCAAGGGTCAGGGGTCTCCTACGAGCAGTACTTC. This sequence encodes CASSQGSGVSYEQYF.

The table lists this clonotype with many counts. This chain links TRBV29-1 with TRBJ1-2; D is undetermined. Germline V CDR1 and CDR2: SQVTM, ANQGSEA. The CDR3 is 10 amino acids. Trimming removed 3 bases from V and 8 bases from J, with 7 bases in between. Here the CDR3 DNA reads TGCAGCGTTGATCCCGGGGGCTACACCTTC. It yields the protein CSVDPGGYTF.

This clonotype was observed a handful of times. The chain has TRBV30 and TRBJ2-7, with D possibly TRBD1 on 7 matching bases. The CDR3 loop spans 14 amino acids. V dropped 1 base and J dropped 6 bases, with 16 bases sitting between them. CDR1 and CDR2 (germline): GTSNPN, SVGIG (reference sequence). The CDR3 region has the DNA TGTGCCTGGAGTGGGGACAGCGGAGGGTCCGAGCAGTACTTC. It yields the protein CAWSGDSGGSEQYF.

The table lists this clonotype with a few counts. The rearrangement joins TRBV29-1 to TRBJ2-7; 12 bases match TRBD2. V was pared by 0 bases and J by 5 bases, with 8 bases of the junction left unmatched. Germline assignment: CDR1 SQVTM and CDR2 ANQGSEA. This CDR3 region has 16 residues. Here the CDR3 DNA reads TGCAGCGTTGAAGATCGGGCTAGCGGGAGGGTAAACGAGCAGTACTTC. Translated, it gives CSVEDRASGRVNEQYF.

V usage is TRBV27 and J usage is TRBJ2-7; TRBD2 aligns across 12 bases. The ends lost 7 bases at V and 5 bases at J; junction bases unmatched: 9. CDR3 length: 15 residues. The germline V gene encodes CDR1 MNHEY and CDR2 SMNVEV (reference sequence). Here the CDR3 DNA reads TGTGCCAGCACTCCTCTAGCGGGAGGGCCTGACGAGCAGTACTTC. This gives the protein CASTPLAGGPDEQYF.

This clonotype was counted at least ten times. The genes are TRBV3-1 and TRBJ2-1, with 11 bases that match TRBD2. V was clipped by 2 bases and J by 8 bases; unmatched bases: 8. Germline CDR1 and CDR2: LGHDT and YNNKEL (reference sequence). The CDR3 is 16 residues long. The CDR3 DNA follows: TGTGCCAGCAGCCAACTGGGACTAGCGGCGGGAGATGAGCAGTTCTTC. As protein: CASSQLGLAAGDEQFF.

This sequence joins TRBV11-2 and TRBJ1-2, with 7 bases fitting TRBD1. Germline values: CDR1 SGHAT, CDR2 FQNNGV. This CDR3 is 14 amino acids long. The V and J ends lost 5 bases and 4 bases, in that order; junction bases with no gene match: 7. The CDR3 sequence: CASSPQGDGYGYTF. Here the CDR3 DNA reads TGTGCCAGCAGCCCGCAGGGGGACGGCTATGGCTACACCTTC.

This clonotype was observed a few times. The chain recombines TRBV30 with TRBJ2-3, with 8 bases fitting TRBD2. The CDR3 runs to 13 residues. Trimming took 2 bases from V and 9 from J; bases not matched to a gene: 7. Germline V gene sequence: CDR1 GTSNPN, CDR2 SVGIG (reference sequence). In nucleotides, the CDR3 is TGTGCCTGGAGTTCAGGGACTAGACGGACGCAGTATTTT. Protein product: CAWSSGTRRTQYF.

There are many counts of this clonotype. V is TRBV30 and J is TRBJ1-1; D gene uncertain. V was shortened by 0 bases and J by 4 bases, with 6 bases between the two germline ends. Germline V lookup: CDR1 GTSNPN, CDR2 SVGIG (reference sequence). The CDR3 totals 12 residues. The CDR3 sequence is CAWSVLSTEAFF. The DNA of the CDR3 is TGTGCCTGGAGTGTGCTGAGCACTGAAGCTTTCTTT.

This clonotype was seen ten or more times. This chain's CDR3 is CASSWLAVDTQYF. As DNA, the CDR3 is TGTGCCAGCAGCTGGCTAGCTGTAGATACGCAGTATTTT. The chain joins TRBV7-3 to TRBJ2-3; D might be TRBD2 (5 bases). This CDR3 has 13 amino acids. The V gene lost 4 bases and the J gene lost 5 bases, with 10 bases spanning the gap. CDR1 SGHTA and CDR2 FQGTGA come from the germline V gene. Drawing the rest from reference TRBV7-3 and TRBJ2-3, the complete variable domain is GAGVSQTPSNKVTEKGKYVELRCDPISGHTALYWYRQSLGQGPEFLIYFQGTGAADDSGLPNDRFFAVRPEGSVSTLKIQRTERGDSAVYLCASSWLAVDTQYFGPGTRLTVL.

This clonotype occurred many times. The chain couples TRBV29-1 to TRBJ2-5; D possibly corresponds to TRBD2 (6 bases). V lost 4 bases and J 5 bases, leaving 11 bases between the germline ends. Germline CDR1 SQVTM, CDR2 ANQGSEA. The CDR3 loop spans 12 amino acids. The CDR3 sequence is CSVVEGVETQYF. DNA of the CDR3: TGCAGCGTTGTGGAGGGAGTGGAGACCCAGTACTTC.

This clonotype occurred many times. The chain links TRBV12-5 to TRBJ2-3, with 8 bases aligning to TRBD2. The length of the CDR3 is 19 residues. V was clipped by 2 bases and J by 1 base; unmatched bases: 14. Germline CDR1 reads LGHNT; CDR2 reads FRNRAP. Here the CDR3 DNA reads TGTGCTAGTGGTTTGACAGGATCTAGCGGGCCCCGGGGCACAGATACGCAGTATTTT. Its translation: CASGLTGSSGPRGTDTQYF.